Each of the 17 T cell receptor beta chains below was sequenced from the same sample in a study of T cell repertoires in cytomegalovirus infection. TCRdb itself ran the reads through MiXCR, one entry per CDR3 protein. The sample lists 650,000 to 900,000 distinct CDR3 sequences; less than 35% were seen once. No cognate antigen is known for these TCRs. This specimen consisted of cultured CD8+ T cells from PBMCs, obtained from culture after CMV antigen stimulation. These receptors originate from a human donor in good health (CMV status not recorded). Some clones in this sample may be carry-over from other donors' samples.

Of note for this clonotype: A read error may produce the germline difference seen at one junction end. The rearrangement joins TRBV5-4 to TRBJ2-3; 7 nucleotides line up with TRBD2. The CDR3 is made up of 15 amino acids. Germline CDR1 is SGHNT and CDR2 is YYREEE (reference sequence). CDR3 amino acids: CARSLAPGGTDTQYF. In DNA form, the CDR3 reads TGTGCCCGCAGCTTGGCGCCGGGGGGAACAGATACGCAGTATTTT.

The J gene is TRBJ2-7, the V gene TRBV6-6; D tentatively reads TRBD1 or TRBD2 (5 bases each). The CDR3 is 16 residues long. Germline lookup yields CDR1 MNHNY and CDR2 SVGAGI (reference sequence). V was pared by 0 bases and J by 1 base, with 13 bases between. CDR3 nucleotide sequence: TGTGCCAGCAGTTACTCTGGGGGTGAAATGTCCTACGAGCAGTACGTC. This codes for CASSYSGGEMSYEQYV.

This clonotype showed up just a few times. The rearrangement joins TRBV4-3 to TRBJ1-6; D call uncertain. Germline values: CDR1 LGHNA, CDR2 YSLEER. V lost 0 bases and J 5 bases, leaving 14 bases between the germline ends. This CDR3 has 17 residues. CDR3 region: CASSQDSTAVHNSPLHF. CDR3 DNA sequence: TGCGCCAGCAGCCAAGATAGTACGGCGGTCCATAATTCACCCCTCCACTTT.

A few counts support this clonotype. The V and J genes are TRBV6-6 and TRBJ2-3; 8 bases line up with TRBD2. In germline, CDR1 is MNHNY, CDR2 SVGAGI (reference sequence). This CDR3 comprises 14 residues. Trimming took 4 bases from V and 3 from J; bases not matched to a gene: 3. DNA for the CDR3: TGTGCCAGCAGTTCGGGACTAGTAACAGATACGCAGTATTTT. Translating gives CASSSGLVTDTQYF.

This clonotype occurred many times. CDR3 residues: CASRQSGGVDTQYF. The CDR3 bases are TGTGCCAGCAGGCAAAGCGGGGGGGTAGATACGCAGTATTTT. The V and J genes are TRBV7-8 and TRBJ2-3; 10 nucleotides agree with TRBD2. There are 14 residues in the CDR3. The germline V gene has CDR1 SGHVS and CDR2 FQNEAQ. V trimming: 6 bases; J trimming: 5 bases; junction bases outside the gene matches: 5.

The CDR3 DNA follows: TGTGCCAGCAGTACTAACGGCTACTCCGAGCAGTACTTC. This encodes CASSTNGYSEQYF. V and J are TRBV6-1 and TRBJ2-7; D uncertain. In germline, CDR1 is MNHNS, CDR2 SASEGT. Trimming stripped 5 bases from V and 6 bases from J, with 14 bases between. The CDR3 spans 13 residues.

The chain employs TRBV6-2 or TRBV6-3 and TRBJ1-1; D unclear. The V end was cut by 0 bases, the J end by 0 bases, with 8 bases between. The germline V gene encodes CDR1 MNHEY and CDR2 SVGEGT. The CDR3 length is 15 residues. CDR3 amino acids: CASSYSTQVNTEAFF. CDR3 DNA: TGTGCCAGCAGTTACTCGACCCAGGTGAACACTGAAGCTTTCTTT.

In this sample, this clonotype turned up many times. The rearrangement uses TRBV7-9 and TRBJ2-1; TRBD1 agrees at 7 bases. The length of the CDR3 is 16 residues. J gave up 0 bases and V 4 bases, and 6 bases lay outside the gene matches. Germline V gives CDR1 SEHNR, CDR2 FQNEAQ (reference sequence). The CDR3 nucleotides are TGTGCCAGCAGCTCAGGACAGGACAGCTCCTACAATGAGCAGTTCTTC. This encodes CASSSGQDSSYNEQFF.

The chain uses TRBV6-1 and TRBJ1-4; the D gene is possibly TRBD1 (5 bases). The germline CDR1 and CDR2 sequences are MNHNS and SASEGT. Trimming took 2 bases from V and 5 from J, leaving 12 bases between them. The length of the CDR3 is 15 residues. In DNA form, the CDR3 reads TGTGCCAGCAGTGAACCCCGGGGCAGGAATGAAAAACTGTTTTTT. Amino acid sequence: CASSEPRGRNEKLFF.

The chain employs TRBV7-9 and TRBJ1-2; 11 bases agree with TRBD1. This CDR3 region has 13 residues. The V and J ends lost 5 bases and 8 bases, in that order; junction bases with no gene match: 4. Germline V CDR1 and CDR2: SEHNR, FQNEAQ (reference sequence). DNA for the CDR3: TGTGCCAGCAGCCGGACAGGGGGCGCAGGCTACACCTTC. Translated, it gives CASSRTGGAGYTF. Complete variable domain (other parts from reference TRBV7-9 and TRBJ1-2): DTGVSQNPRHKITKRGQNVTFRCDPISEHNRLYWYRQTLGQGPEFLTYFQNEAQLEKSRLLSDRFSAERPKGSFSTLEIQRTEQGDSAMYLCASSRTGGAGYTFGSGTRLTVV.

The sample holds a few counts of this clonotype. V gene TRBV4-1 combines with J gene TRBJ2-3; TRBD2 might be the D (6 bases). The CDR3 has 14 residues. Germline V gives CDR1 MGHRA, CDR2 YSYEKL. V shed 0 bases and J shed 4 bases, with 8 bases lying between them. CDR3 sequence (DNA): TGCGCCAGCAGCCAAGATGAGCGGGCAGATACGCAGTATTTT. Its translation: CASSQDERADTQYF.

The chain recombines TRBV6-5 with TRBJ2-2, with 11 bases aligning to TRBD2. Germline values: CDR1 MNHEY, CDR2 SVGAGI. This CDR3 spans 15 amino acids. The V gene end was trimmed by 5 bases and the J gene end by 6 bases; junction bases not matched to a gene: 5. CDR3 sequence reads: CASSLAGGGAGELFF. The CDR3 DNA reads TGTGCCAGCAGTCTAGCGGGGGGAGGGGCCGGGGAGCTGTTTTTT.

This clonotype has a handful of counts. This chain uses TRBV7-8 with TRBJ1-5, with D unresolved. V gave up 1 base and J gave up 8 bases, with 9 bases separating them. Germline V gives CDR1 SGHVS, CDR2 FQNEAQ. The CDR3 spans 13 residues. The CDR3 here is CASSLGHGEPQHF. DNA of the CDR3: TGTGCCAGCAGCTTAGGGCACGGTGAGCCCCAGCATTTT.

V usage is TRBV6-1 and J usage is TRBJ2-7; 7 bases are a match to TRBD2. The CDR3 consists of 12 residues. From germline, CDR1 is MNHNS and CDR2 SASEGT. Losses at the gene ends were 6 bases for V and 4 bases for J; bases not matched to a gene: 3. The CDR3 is CASSREGYEQYF. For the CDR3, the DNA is TGTGCCAGCAGCAGGGAGGGTTACGAGCAGTACTTC.

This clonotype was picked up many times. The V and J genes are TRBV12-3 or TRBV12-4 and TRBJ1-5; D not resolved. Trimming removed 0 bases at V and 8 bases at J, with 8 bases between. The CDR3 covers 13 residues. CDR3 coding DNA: TGTGCCAGCAGTTTAGCGTGGGGTGAGCCCCAGCATTTT. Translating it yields CASSLAWGEPQHF.

CDR3 bases: TGCAGCGTTGGAGGAGAGACCCAGTACTTC. Translated: CSVGGETQYF. The chain carries TRBV29-1 and TRBJ2-5; no reliable D call. V was shortened by 4 bases and J by 4 bases, with 4 bases between the two germline ends. This CDR3 has 10 residues. The V gene's germline CDR1 is SQVTM and CDR2 ANQGSEA.

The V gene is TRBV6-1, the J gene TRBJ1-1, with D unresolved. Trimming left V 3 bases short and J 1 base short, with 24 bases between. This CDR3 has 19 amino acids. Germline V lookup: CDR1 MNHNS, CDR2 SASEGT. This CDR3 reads CASSETEAHIGAPNTEAFF. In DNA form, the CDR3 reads TGTGCCAGCAGTGAGACCGAAGCGCATATAGGAGCACCGAACACTGAAGCTTTCTTT.